The T cell receptor (beta chain) described here comes from a study of T cell responses to AZD1222 COVID-19 vaccine. The study's findings and limits: Recipients of AZD1222 seropositive at baseline numbered only six or seven. Dominant at 160-218 and 743-854, vaccine-associated CD4 TCRs also spanned spike. Repertoire sampling was restricted to post-peak T cell response timepoints. White British donors predominated, females outnumbered males, and clonal diversity was possibly underestimated.

Assay used: immunoSEQ multiplex PCR; TCRdb lists only in-frame clones, some missing. The data hold around 140,000 clones, with 93% observed a single time. Germline V lookup: CDR1 LGHNA, CDR2 YSLEER. CDR3 length equals 16 residues. The V gene lost 0 bases and the J gene lost 2 bases, with 11 bases spanning the gap. In this sample, this clone turned up once. Its antigen is unknown. This clonotype was obtained from an adult in good health. The chain recombines TRBV4-3 with TRBJ2-4; tentatively, D is TRBD1 or TRBD2 (6 bases each). The sequencing here drew on peripheral blood, taken on day 0 of MenACWY control vaccination. The CDR3 protein is CASSQDLGGSKNIQYF. The CDR3 DNA reads as TGCGCCAGCAGCCAAGATTTGGGGGGCTCCAAAAACATTCAGTACTTC.